This entry describes one T cell receptor (beta chain). A single count supports this clone. Its antigen target is currently unknown. Nothing much larger sits one base from this clone, and base qualities are not available. Library prep was done by the immunoSEQ multiplex PCR assay. The table comes from immuneACCESS by way of TCRdb, which keeps in-frame sequences with V and J called. Part of the clones is missing from these tables; in studies checked, under half for an unresolved V gene and the rest for unknown reasons. This sample comprises around 80,000 clones, 94% of them detected only once. The ten largest make up about 1% of the sample. Via the germline V gene, CDR1 is SGHDT and CDR2 YYEEEE. Here V drops 4 bases and J drops 10 bases, and the junction holds 7 bases not matched to any gene. The CDR3 has 14 amino acids, counting the end cysteine and phenylalanine. Of the read, only the CDR3 DNA is kept; its 42 bases are in frame from base 1.

The sample originates from a study of T cell changes during pregnancy in multiple sclerosis (dated by TCRdb to the late 2010s). With regard to the full study: The study examined how the T cell repertoire changed over the course of pregnancy in women with multiple sclerosis.

Sequences were derived from peripheral blood, sampled in the second trimester of pregnancy. In this chain, TRBV5-6 is recombined with TRBJ1-6; 8 central nucleotides agree with TRBD1. The receptor was derived from a female donor in good health, enrolled as a control in a pregnancy study. The CDR3 here reads CASSVPDRVSPLHF. Read as DNA, the sequence is TGTGCCAGCAGCGTCCCGGACAGGGTCTCACCCCTCCACTTT.